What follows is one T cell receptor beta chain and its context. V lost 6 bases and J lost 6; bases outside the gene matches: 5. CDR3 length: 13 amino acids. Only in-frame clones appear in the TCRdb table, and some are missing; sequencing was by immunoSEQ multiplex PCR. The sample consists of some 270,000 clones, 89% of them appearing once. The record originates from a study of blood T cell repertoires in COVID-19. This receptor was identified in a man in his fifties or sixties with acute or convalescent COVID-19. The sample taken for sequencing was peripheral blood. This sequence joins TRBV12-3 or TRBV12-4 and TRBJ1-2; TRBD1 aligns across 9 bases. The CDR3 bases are TGTGCCAGCAGCAATACAGGGGGCGATGGCTACACCTTC. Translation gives CASSNTGGDGYTF.